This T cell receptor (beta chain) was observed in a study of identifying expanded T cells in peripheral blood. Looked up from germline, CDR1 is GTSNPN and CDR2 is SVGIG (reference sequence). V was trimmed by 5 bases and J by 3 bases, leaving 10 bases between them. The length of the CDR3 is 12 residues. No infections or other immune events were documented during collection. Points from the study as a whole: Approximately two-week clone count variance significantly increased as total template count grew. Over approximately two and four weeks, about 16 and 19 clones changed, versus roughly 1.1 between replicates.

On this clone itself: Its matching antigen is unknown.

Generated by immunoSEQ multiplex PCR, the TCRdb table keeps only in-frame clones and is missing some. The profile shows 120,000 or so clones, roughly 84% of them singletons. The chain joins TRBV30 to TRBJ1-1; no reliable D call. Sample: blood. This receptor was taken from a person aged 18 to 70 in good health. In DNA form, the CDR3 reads TGTGCCTGGGACCGAGAACACACTGAAGCTTTCTTT. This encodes CAWDREHTEAFF.